Following are 27 T cell receptor beta chains from one sample sequenced in a study of blood T cell repertoires in COVID-19. The data were produced by immunoSEQ multiplex PCR, yet TCRdb's version contains in-frame clones alone and is incomplete. The sample holds some 130,000 clones, 70% to 85% seen once. The specimen was peripheral blood. These receptors were obtained from a man between 60 and 75 years old who had recovered from COVID-19.

This clone was seen only once. The V gene is TRBV6-2 or TRBV6-3, the J gene TRBJ1-6, with TRBD1 matching over 7 bases. Trimming removed 1 base from V and 10 bases from J; junction bases left unmatched: 4. The CDR3 covers 14 residues. The germline gives CDR1 MNHEY, CDR2 SVGEGT. In nucleotides, the CDR3 is TGTGCCAGCAGTTACTTTACAGGGGCGTCACCCCTCCACTTT. Amino acids: CASSYFTGASPLHF.

The J gene is TRBJ1-5, the V gene TRBV27, with 9 nucleotides matching TRBD1. CDR1 MNHEY and CDR2 SMNVEV come from the germline V gene (reference sequence). The CDR3 sequence is 15 residues long. V lost 5 bases, J lost 5 bases, and 7 bases stayed unmatched. CDR3 region: CASSQGTGPYQPQHF. CDR3 in DNA: TGTGCCAGCAGTCAAGGGACAGGGCCATATCAGCCCCAGCATTTT.

The chain couples TRBV29-1 to TRBJ2-1; maybe TRBD2 (6 bases). Germline CDR1 reads SQVTM; CDR2 reads ANQGSEA. Trimming shortened V by 4 bases and J by 5 bases, and 12 bases separated the two germline ends. CDR3 size: 13 residues. The CDR3 DNA follows: TGCAGCGTTGTACTGGGAGGACACAATGAGCAGTTCTTC. Protein sequence: CSVVLGGHNEQFF.

The CDR3 loop reads CATSTSGGTDTQYF. The CDR3 bases are TGTGCCACCTCAACTAGCGGGGGGACAGATACGCAGTATTTT. The rearrangement uses TRBV24-1 and TRBJ2-3; 12 bases are a match to TRBD2. This CDR3 has 14 residues. Germline CDR1 reads KGHDR; CDR2 reads SFDVKD. Trimming took 9 bases from V and 3 from J; bases not matched to a gene: 3.

The DNA of the CDR3 is TGCGCCAGCAGCCGGGAAACAGGGCACACCATATATTTT. The encoded protein is CASSRETGHTIYF. This sequence joins TRBV4-3 and TRBJ1-3; TRBD1 is a possible D gene (6 bases). V was pared by 4 bases and J by 8 bases, with 12 bases between. The CDR3 spans 13 residues. In germline, CDR1 is LGHNA, CDR2 YSLEER.

The chain combines TRBV28 with TRBJ1-2; D is possibly TRBD1 (5 bases). Trimming stripped 8 bases from V and 8 bases from J, with 15 bases between. CDR1 and CDR2 from the germline V gene are MDHEN and SYDVKM. There are 12 residues in the CDR3. The CDR3 loop is CASGGGAGGYTF. Here the CDR3 DNA reads TGTGCCAGCGGGGGAGGGGCTGGCGGCTACACCTTC.

J is TRBJ2-2 and V is TRBV23-1; D gene uncertain. TRBV23-1 is an open reading frame, and its role is uncertain. V was trimmed by 2 bases and J by 3 bases, leaving 7 bases between them. The CDR3 length is 14 residues. In DNA form, the CDR3 reads TGCGCCAGCAGTCAAGAGACTCACACCGGGGAGCTGTTTTTT. This encodes CASSQETHTGELFF.

The rearrangement uses TRBV10-3 and TRBJ1-5; no clear D. The germline V and J ends were trimmed by 6 bases and 7 bases, with 13 bases remaining between them. The CDR3 has 13 residues. In germline, CDR1 is ENHRY, CDR2 SYGVKD. The CDR3 nucleotides are TGTGCCATCAGCGCGGGAGAAGGGCAGCCCCAGCATTTT. The encoded protein is CAISAGEGQPQHF.

The chain is built from TRBV2 and TRBJ1-6; 7 nucleotides line up with TRBD1. From germline, CDR1 is SNHLY and CDR2 FYNNEI. The CDR3 has 16 amino acids. V lost 3 bases and J lost 8; bases outside the gene matches: 10. The CDR3 DNA reads as TGTGCCAGCAGTGATGAGGGGGCCCTTACGGATTCACCCCTCCACTTT. It yields the protein CASSDEGALTDSPLHF.

This clone was detected once. The chain couples TRBV6-1 to TRBJ1-3; TRBD1 might be the D (5 bases). Trimming removed 2 bases from V and 8 bases from J, with 16 bases in between. Germline V gene data show CDR1 as MNHNS and CDR2 as SASEGT. CDR3 length equals 15 residues. The CDR3, as DNA: TGTGCCAGCAGTGAAAGTGGGCAGGGTGGGGACACCATATATTTT. Amino acids: CASSESGQGGDTIYF.

V usage is TRBV5-1 and J usage is TRBJ2-3, with D uncertain. Germline CDR1 SGHRS, CDR2 YFSETQ. With 4 bases removed from V and 2 bases from J, the gap between germline ends came to 14 bases. The CDR3 loop spans 15 amino acids. The CDR3 bases are TGCGCCAGCAGCCCAGACTTATTGTCCACAGATACGCAGTATTTT. It yields the protein CASSPDLLSTDTQYF.

CDR3 bases: TGCGCCAGCAGCTTGGCAGGGGGCGCGGAGGAGACCCAGTACTTC. As protein: CASSLAGGAEETQYF. The V call is TRBV5-1, the J call TRBJ2-5, with TRBD1 identical over 8 bases. Germline V gene sequence: CDR1 SGHRS, CDR2 YFSETQ. This CDR3 contains 15 residues. The J segment lost 5 bases and the V segment lost 0 bases, leaving 6 bases of the junction unmatched.

V and J are TRBV5-1 and TRBJ2-1; D is undetermined. The CDR3 runs 12 residues. Trimming shortened V by 0 bases and J by 6 bases, and 4 bases separated the two germline ends. Germline-derived CDR1 and CDR2 are SGHRS and YFSETQ. The CDR3 DNA reads TGCGCCAGCAGCTTGGCAGGCAATGAGCAGTTCTTC. Amino acids: CASSLAGNEQFF.

This clone came up a few times. An end of the junction does not agree with germline; a read error may underlie this. The CDR3 sequence is CASTIRERGGELFF. CDR3 DNA sequence: TGTGCCAGTACTATAAGGGAGCGGGGCGGGGAGCTGTTTTTT. V and J are TRBV19 and TRBJ2-2; 7 bases map to TRBD2. CDR1 and CDR2 from the germline V gene are LNHDA and SQIVND (reference sequence). The CDR3 spans 14 residues.

The rearrangement joins TRBV28 to TRBJ2-1; D not resolved. V was shortened by 2 bases and J by 8 bases, with 7 bases between the two germline ends. The CDR3 is 12 residues long. Germline V CDR1 and CDR2: MDHEN, SYDVKM. CDR3: CASSLPNDEQFF. The DNA of the CDR3 is TGTGCCAGCAGTTTACCCAATGATGAGCAGTTCTTC.

The chain has TRBV19 and TRBJ1-4; weak D call: TRBD1 (6 bases). The CDR3 length is 15 residues. The germline V gene encodes CDR1 LNHDA and CDR2 SQIVND (reference sequence). The V end was cut by 5 bases, the J end by 7 bases, with 17 bases between. In nucleotides, the CDR3 is TGTGCCAGTAGTCCCCAAAGGGGGTCTAGTGAAAAACTGTTTTTT. Amino acid sequence: CASSPQRGSSEKLFF.

The genes are TRBV5-8 and TRBJ1-4; D gene uncertain. CDR1 and CDR2 from the germline V gene are SGHTS and YDEGEE. Trimming stripped 2 bases from V and 5 bases from J, with 7 bases between. The CDR3 totals 13 residues. Here the CDR3 reads CASSFQWNEKLFF. The CDR3 DNA is TGTGCCAGCAGCTTTCAGTGGAATGAAAAACTGTTTTTT.

The chain has TRBV7-2 and TRBJ2-3; possible D gene TRBD2, 6 bases. This CDR3 comprises 15 residues. Between the trimmed V and J ends, which lost 3 bases and 4 bases, there was a span of 14 bases. Germline CDR1 and CDR2: SGHTA and FQGNSA. The CDR3 DNA reads TGTGCCAGCAGCTTGGGCGGGATATTCGCAGATACGCAGTATTTT. Encoded protein: CASSLGGIFADTQYF.

The V gene is TRBV5-1, the J gene TRBJ2-3; no definite D call. CDR1 is SGHRS and CDR2 is YFSETQ in the germline V gene. V dropped 4 bases and J dropped 2 bases, with 11 bases sitting between them. This CDR3 has 14 amino acids. CDR3 sequence: CASSRGQITDTQYF. The CDR3 bases are TGCGCCAGCAGCCGAGGTCAGATCACAGATACGCAGTATTTT.

This rearrangement joins TRBV4-3 to TRBJ2-1; TRBD2 agrees at 12 bases. J gave up 5 bases and V 2 bases, and 16 bases lay outside the gene matches. CDR1 is LGHNA and CDR2 is YSLEER in the germline V gene. The CDR3 loop spans 20 amino acids. The CDR3 loop reads CASSQLLVALAGGPHNEQFF. Written as DNA, the CDR3 is TGCGCCAGCAGCCAATTGTTGGTGGCCCTAGCGGGAGGGCCTCACAATGAGCAGTTCTTC.

This chain joins TRBV7-2 and TRBJ2-3; tentative D call: TRBD2 (5 bases). With 2 bases removed from V and 2 bases from J, the gap between germline ends came to 14 bases. The germline V gene encodes CDR1 SGHTA and CDR2 FQGNSA. The CDR3 spans 16 residues. CDR3 coding DNA: TGTGCCAGCAGCTTAATCCGGGGTGCGATCACAGATACGCAGTATTTT. The encoded protein is CASSLIRGAITDTQYF.

CDR3 sequence: CASSQETGEETQYF. CDR3 nucleotide sequence: TGCGCCAGCAGCCAGGAGACAGGGGAAGAGACCCAGTACTTC. The chain combines TRBV4-3 with TRBJ2-5; 8 bases are shared with TRBD1. Trimming at V came to 3 bases and at J to 3 bases, leaving 3 bases not matched to a gene. CDR1 is LGHNA and CDR2 is YSLEER in the germline V gene. The CDR3 contains 14 residues.

This clone was detected only a few times. This chain connects TRBV3-1 (or the pseudogene TRBV3-2) to TRBJ1-3; D is uncertain. The V and J ends lost 4 bases and 2 bases respectively, with 9 bases between them. CDR1 is LGHDT, CDR2 YNNKEL, per germline (reference sequence). CDR3 size: 14 residues. CDR3 protein: CASSPMRAGNTIYF. CDR3 nucleotide sequence: TGTGCCAGCAGCCCCATGAGGGCTGGAAACACCATATATTTT.

Notes on this clone: At one end the junction does not follow the germline gene, possibly because of a read error. The chain employs TRBV7-9 and TRBJ1-2, with unresolved D. The V gene's germline CDR1 is SEHNR and CDR2 FQNEAQ (reference sequence). The length of the CDR3 is 12 residues. DNA for the CDR3: TGTGCCAGCAGCTTAGAGGTCTCCCGAGGCTTCTTC. Protein sequence: CASSLEVSRGFF.

The gene calls are TRBV19 and TRBJ2-2, with 9 bases identical to TRBD2. Trimming at V came to 10 bases and at J to 5 bases, leaving 17 bases not matched to a gene. The CDR3 runs to 17 residues. Germline V CDR1 and CDR2: LNHDA, SQIVND (reference sequence). In DNA, the CDR3 is TGTGCCACCGCGGGGACTAGCAGCAAGGGGTGGACCGGGGAGCTGTTTTTT. It is translated as CATAGTSSKGWTGELFF.

The chain joins TRBV20-1 to TRBJ1-2; the match to TRBD1 covers 8 bases. This CDR3 has 13 residues. J gave up 6 bases and V 3 bases, and 6 bases lay outside the gene matches. From germline, CDR1 is DFQATT and CDR2 SNEGSKA (reference sequence). CDR3 in amino acids: CSASLTGGDGYTF. Written as DNA, the CDR3 is TGCAGTGCTAGTCTTACAGGGGGGGATGGCTACACCTTC.

This CDR3 is CASSITQGGNQPQHF. In DNA form, the CDR3 reads TGTGCCAGCAGTATAACACAGGGGGGGAATCAGCCCCAGCATTTT. The V call is TRBV2, the J call TRBJ1-5, with TRBD1 identical over 8 bases. In germline, CDR1 is SNHLY, CDR2 FYNNEI. This CDR3 region has 15 residues. V lost 5 bases to trimming and J lost 4 bases; unmatched junction nucleotides: 7.